This TCR beta chain was identified during a study of T cell responses to AZD1222 COVID-19 vaccine. Clones were read by immunoSEQ multiplex PCR, and TCRdb kept only the in-frame ones, dropping some. The table records 150,000 or so clones, 90% of them present only once. Study-level results: The sample set comprised mostly white British donors with more females, and clonal diversity was possibly underestimated. Spike as a whole was targeted by vaccine-associated CD4 TCRs, dominant at 160-218 and 743-854. Seropositive status at baseline applied to only five or six AZD1222 recipients.

In the case of this clone: Antigen specificity is unknown.

Trimming shortened V by 4 bases and J by 6 bases, and 23 bases separated the two germline ends. Germline lookup yields CDR1 SGHTA and CDR2 FQGNSA. The CDR3 consists of 17 residues. The source material was peripheral blood, sampled on day 0 of AZD1222 vaccination. The chain has TRBV7-2 and TRBJ2-3, with TRBD1 as a possible D gene (5 bases). This clonotype originated in an adult in good health. This CDR3 is CASSSPLGASIHDTQYF. The CDR3 DNA follows: TGTGCCAGCAGCTCCCCTTTAGGGGCTAGTATTCACGATACGCAGTATTTT.